This T cell receptor (beta chain) was identified during a study of blood T cell repertoires in COVID-19. The V gene's germline CDR1 is ENHRY and CDR2 SYGVKD. Trimming took 3 bases from V and 3 from J, leaving 6 bases between them. CDR3 length equals 13 residues. In the original analysis: Counts of nucleated cells, estimated from reference gene primer amplification, were obtained. This table comes from immunoSEQ multiplex PCR, and its TCRdb copy is limited to in-frame clones, with some not included. Clone size and V and J calls were adopted from that table, with D and trimming inferred from the DNA. Found here are over 200,000 clones, roughly 76% of them singletons; the top ten hold approximately 5%.

The V call is TRBV10-3, the J call TRBJ2-1; unclear D gene. Sequencing was carried out using peripheral blood. The sequence was obtained from a human donor in a cohort sampled during active COVID-19. The CDR3 coding sequence is TGTGCCATCAGTGACCAAAACTACAATGAGCAGTTCTTC. As protein: CAISDQNYNEQFF.